A selection of T cell receptor beta chains follows, all from one sample in a study of T cell responses to AZD1222 COVID-19 vaccine. Data came from immunoSEQ multiplex PCR; TCRdb stores just in-frame clones and leaves some out. The data contain 130,000 or so clones, approximately 86% of them singletons. Material: peripheral blood, obtained on day 0 of AZD1222 vaccination. These receptors were collected from an adult in good health. Both conserved end residues are part of each CDR3. The D gene is left open where the match is weak. For some rows the clone size is stated as once, few or many, or as a class when expanded; others skip it.

cdr3_length,j_call,d_call,v_call,clone_size,cdr3_nt,cdr3_aa
17,TRBJ2-1,NA,TRBV28,NA,TGTGCCAGCAGTTTAAGAAGGAGCGCCAGCTCCTACAATGAGCAGTTCTTC,CASSLRRSASSYNEQFF
16,TRBJ1-4,NA,TRBV21-1,NA,TGTGCCAGCAGCAAACTCCAGGGTTCCACTAATGAAAAACTGTTTTTT,CASSKLQGSTNEKLFF
13,TRBJ1-1,NA,TRBV24-1,NA,TGTGCCACCAGTGAGCCTACAGGGTATCGCGCTTTCTTT,CATSEPTGYRAFF
13,TRBJ2-1,NA,TRBV9,NA,TGTGCCAGCAGCCGAGCCCTACTGAATGAGCAGTTCTTC,CASSRALLNEQFF
14,TRBJ1-2,NA,TRBV6-1,once,TGTGCCAGCAGTGAGCCAGGGGATGACTATGGCTACACCTTC,CASSEPGDDYGYTF
13,TRBJ2-2,NA,TRBV27,once,TGTGCCAGCAAAGGGATAGGCACCGGGGAGCTGTTTTTT,CASKGIGTGELFF
13,TRBJ1-2,NA,TRBV4-1,once,TGCGCCAGCAGCCAAGACAGGAACTATGGCTACACCTTC,CASSQDRNYGYTF
12,TRBJ1-2,NA,TRBV29-1,NA,TGCAGCGGCGGGAGTAATAACTATGGCTACACCTTC,CSGGSNNYGYTF
17,TRBJ1-6,NA,TRBV4-3,NA,TGCGCCAGCAGCCAAGGGGGAGGGCTTCGGGGTAATTCACCCCTCCACTTT,CASSQGGGLRGNSPLHF
14,TRBJ1-5,NA,TRBV28,NA,TGTGCCAGCAGTTTCCGAGGGGCCGGGCAGCCCCAGCATTTT,CASSFRGAGQPQHF
19,TRBJ2-1,TRBD2,TRBV7-9,NA,TGTGCCAGCAGCTCCTTGGGACTAGCGGGGGGCCCGGAATACAATGAGCAGTTCTTC,CASSSLGLAGGPEYNEQFF
12,TRBJ2-1,NA,TRBV7-8,many,TGTGCCAGCAGCTCGGGCTCCAATGAGCAGTTCTTC,CASSSGSNEQFF
14,TRBJ2-3,TRBD1,TRBV28,NA,TGTGCCAGCAGTCTCCGACAGGGAACAGATACGCAGTATTTT,CASSLRQGTDTQYF
12,TRBJ2-1,NA,TRBV28,NA,TGTGCCAGCAAGGCGAGGAACAATGAGCAGTTCTTC,CASKARNNEQFF
16,TRBJ2-7,NA,TRBV7-2,NA,TGTGCCAGCAGCTTTATATCGGGTCAAAGCTCCTACGAGCAGTACTTC,CASSFISGQSSYEQYF
15,TRBJ2-1,NA,TRBV5-4,once,TGTGCCAGCAGCTTAGACGGGACCTCCTACAATGAGCAGTTCTTC,CASSLDGTSYNEQFF
17,TRBJ1-5,NA,TRBV5-5,NA,TGTGCCAGCAGCTTGAACCGGGAGGACTTTAGCAATCAGCCCCAGCATTTT,CASSLNREDFSNQPQHF
16,TRBJ1-5,NA,TRBV7-2,NA,TGTGCCAGCAGCTTAGTGGGCCAGGGGAACAATCAGCCCCAGCATTTT,CASSLVGQGNNQPQHF
14,TRBJ1-2,TRBD1,TRBV5-5,NA,TGTGCCAGCAGACCCCTTGACAGGGACTATGGCTACACCTTC,CASRPLDRDYGYTF
15,TRBJ1-6,NA,TRBV18,NA,TGTGCCAGCTCACCACTTTTAGGGGACGGTTCACCCCTCCACTTT,CASSPLLGDGSPLHF
12,TRBJ2-6,NA,TRBV19,NA,TGTGCCACCCGCTCGGAGGCGTACGTCCTGACTTTC,CATRSEAYVLTF